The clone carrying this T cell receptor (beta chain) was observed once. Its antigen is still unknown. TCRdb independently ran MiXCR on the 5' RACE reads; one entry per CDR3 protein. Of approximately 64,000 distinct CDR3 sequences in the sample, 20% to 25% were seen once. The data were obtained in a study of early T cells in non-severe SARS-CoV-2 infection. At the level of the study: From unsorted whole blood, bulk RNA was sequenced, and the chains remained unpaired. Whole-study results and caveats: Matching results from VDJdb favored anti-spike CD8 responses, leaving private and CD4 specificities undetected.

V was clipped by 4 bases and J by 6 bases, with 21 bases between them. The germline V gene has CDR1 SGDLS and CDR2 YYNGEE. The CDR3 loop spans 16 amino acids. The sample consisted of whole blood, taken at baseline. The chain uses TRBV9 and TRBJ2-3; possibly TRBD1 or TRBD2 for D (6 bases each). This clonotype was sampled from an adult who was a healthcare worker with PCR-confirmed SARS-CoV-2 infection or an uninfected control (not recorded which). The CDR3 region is CASSPRTLGGPDTQYF. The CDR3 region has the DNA TGTGCCAGCAGCCCCAGGACTCTGGGGGGCCCCGATACGCAGTATTTT.